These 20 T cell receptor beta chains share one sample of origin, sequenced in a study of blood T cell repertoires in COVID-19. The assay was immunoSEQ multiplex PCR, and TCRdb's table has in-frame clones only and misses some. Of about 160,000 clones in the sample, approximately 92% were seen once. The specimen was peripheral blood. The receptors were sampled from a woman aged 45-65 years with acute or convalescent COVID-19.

The CDR3 is CASSQSSQTNEKLFF. The CDR3 region has the DNA TGCGCCAGCAGCCAATCTAGTCAAACTAATGAAAAACTGTTTTTT. The chain employs TRBV4-1 and TRBJ1-4; no definite D call. Trimming left V 2 bases short and J 1 base short, with 8 bases between. The CDR3 is made up of 15 amino acids. Germline V lookup: CDR1 MGHRA, CDR2 YSYEKL.

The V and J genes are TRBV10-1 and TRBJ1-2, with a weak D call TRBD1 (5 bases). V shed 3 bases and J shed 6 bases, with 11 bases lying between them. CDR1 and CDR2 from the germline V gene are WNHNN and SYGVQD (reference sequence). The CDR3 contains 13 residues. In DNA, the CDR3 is TGCGCCAGCAGTGACAACAGGAGGGATGGCTACACCTTC. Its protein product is CASSDNRRDGYTF.

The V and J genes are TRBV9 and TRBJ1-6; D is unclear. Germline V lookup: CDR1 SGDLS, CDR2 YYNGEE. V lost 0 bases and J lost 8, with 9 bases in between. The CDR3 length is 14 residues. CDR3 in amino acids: CASSVVGSDSPLHF. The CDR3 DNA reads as TGTGCCAGCAGCGTAGTTGGGAGTGATTCACCCCTCCACTTT. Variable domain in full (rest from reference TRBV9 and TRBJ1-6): DSGVTQTPKHLITATGQRVTLRCSPRSGDLSVYWYQQSLDQGLQFLIQYYNGEERAKGNILERFSAQQFPDLHSELNLSSLELGDSALYFCASSVVGSDSPLHFGNGTRLTVT.

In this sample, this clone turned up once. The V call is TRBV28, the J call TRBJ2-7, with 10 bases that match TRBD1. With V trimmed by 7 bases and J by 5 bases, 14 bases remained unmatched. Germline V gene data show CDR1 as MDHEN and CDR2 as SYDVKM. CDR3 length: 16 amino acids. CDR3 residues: CASTVVGTGVIDEQYF. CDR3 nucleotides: TGTGCCAGCACCGTGGTCGGGACAGGGGTAATTGACGAGCAGTACTTC.

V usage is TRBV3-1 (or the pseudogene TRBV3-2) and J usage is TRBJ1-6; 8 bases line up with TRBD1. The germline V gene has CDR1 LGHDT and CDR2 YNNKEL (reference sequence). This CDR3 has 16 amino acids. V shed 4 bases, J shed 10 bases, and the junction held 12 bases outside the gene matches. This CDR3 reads CASSPWTGSYGSPLHF. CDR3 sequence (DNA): TGTGCCAGCAGCCCCTGGACAGGGTCTTACGGCTCACCCCTCCACTTT.

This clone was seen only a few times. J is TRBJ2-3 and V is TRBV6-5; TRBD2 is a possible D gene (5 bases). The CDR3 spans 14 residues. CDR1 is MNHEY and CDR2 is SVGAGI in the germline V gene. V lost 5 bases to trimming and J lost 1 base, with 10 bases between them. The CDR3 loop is CASSLIGGTDTQYF. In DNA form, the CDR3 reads TGTGCCAGCAGTCTTATCGGGGGCACAGATACGCAGTATTTT.

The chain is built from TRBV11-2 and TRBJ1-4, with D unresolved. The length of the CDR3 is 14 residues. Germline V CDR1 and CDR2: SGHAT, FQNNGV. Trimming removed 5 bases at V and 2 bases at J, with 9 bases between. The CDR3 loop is CASSHRWTNEKLFF. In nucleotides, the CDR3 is TGTGCCAGCAGCCACCGGTGGACTAATGAAAAACTGTTTTTT.

The CDR3 protein is CASSPGTGYNDYTF. For the CDR3, the DNA is TGTGCCAGCAGCCCCGGGACAGGGTATAATGACTACACCTTC. This chain connects TRBV6-5 to TRBJ1-2, with 9 bases identical to TRBD1. CDR3 length: 14 amino acids. The V gene end was trimmed by 6 bases and the J gene end by 10 bases; junction bases not matched to a gene: 12. CDR1 is MNHEY and CDR2 is SVGAGI in the germline V gene.

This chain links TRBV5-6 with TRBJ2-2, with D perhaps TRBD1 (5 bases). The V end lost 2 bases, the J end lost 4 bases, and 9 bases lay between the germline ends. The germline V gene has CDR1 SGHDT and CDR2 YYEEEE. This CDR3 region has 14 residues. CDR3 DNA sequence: TGTGCCAGCAGCTTTGACAGACCCACCGGGGAGCTGTTTTTT. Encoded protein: CASSFDRPTGELFF.

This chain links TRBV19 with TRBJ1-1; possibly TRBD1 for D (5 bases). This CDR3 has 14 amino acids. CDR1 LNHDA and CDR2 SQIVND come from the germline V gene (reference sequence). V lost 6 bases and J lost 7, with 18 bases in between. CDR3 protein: CASSHTDGGLEAFF. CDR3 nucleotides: TGTGCCAGTAGCCATACGGATGGGGGACTTGAAGCTTTCTTT. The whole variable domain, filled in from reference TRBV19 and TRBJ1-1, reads DGGITQSPKYLFRKEGQNVTLSCEQNLNHDAMYWYRQDPGQGLRLIYYSQIVNDFQKGDIAEGYSVSREKKESFPLTVTSAQKNPTAFYLCASSHTDGGLEAFFGQGTRLTVV.

CDR3 protein: CASNSGSTYNEQFF. The DNA of the CDR3 is TGCGCCAGCAATAGCGGGAGTACCTACAATGAGCAGTTCTTC. The V gene is TRBV10-2, the J gene TRBJ2-1, with 9 bases fitting TRBD2. J lost 2 bases, V lost 7 bases, and 3 bases had no gene match. The CDR3 has 14 amino acids. The germline gives CDR1 WSHSY, CDR2 SAAADI.

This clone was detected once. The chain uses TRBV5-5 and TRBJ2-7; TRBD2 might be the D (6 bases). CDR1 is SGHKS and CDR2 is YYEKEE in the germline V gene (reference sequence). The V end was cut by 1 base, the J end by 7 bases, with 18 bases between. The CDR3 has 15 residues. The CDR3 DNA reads TGTGCCAGCAGCTTGTTACAACAACTCAGCGGGGAGCAGTACTTC. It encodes CASSLLQQLSGEQYF. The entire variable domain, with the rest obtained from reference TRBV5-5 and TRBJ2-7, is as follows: DAGVTQSPTHLIKTRGQQVTLRCSPISGHKSVSWYQQVLGQGPQFIFQYYEKEERGRGNFPDRFSARQFPNYSSELNVNALLLGDSALYLCASSLLQQLSGEQYFGPGTRLTVT.

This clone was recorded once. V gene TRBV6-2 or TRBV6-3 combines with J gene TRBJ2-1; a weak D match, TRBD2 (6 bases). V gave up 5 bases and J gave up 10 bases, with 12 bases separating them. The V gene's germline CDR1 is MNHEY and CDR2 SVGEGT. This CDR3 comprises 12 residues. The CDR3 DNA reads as TGTGCCAGCAGTCGGGACTTCGGGGAGCAGTTCTTC. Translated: CASSRDFGEQFF.

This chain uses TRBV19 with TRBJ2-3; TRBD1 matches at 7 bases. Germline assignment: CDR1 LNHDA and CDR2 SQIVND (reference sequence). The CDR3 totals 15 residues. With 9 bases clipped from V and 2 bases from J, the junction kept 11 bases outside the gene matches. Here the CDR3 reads CASSIGTALTDTQYF. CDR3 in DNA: TGTGCCAGCTCCATCGGGACAGCTCTCACAGATACGCAGTATTTT. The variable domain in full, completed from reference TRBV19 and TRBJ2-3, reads DGGITQSPKYLFRKEGQNVTLSCEQNLNHDAMYWYRQDPGQGLRLIYYSQIVNDFQKGDIAEGYSVSREKKESFPLTVTSAQKNPTAFYLCASSIGTALTDTQYFGPGTRLTVL.

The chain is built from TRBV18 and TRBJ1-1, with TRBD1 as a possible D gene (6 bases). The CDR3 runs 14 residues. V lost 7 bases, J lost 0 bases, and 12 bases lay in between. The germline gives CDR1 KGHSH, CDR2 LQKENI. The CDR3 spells CASLPQGMNTEAFF. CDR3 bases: TGTGCCAGCTTACCCCAGGGGATGAACACTGAAGCTTTCTTT.

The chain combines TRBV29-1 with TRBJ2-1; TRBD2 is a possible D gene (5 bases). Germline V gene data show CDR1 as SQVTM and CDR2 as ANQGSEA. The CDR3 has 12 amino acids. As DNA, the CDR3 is TGCAGGGCAACTAGATCCTACAATGAGCAGTTCTTC. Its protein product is CRATRSYNEQFF.

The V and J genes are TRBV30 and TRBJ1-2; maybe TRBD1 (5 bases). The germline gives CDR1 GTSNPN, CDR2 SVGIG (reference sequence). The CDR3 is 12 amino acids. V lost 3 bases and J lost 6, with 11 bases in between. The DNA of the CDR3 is TGTGCCTGGAGGTCCAGGGAGGATGGCTACACCTTC. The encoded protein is CAWRSREDGYTF.

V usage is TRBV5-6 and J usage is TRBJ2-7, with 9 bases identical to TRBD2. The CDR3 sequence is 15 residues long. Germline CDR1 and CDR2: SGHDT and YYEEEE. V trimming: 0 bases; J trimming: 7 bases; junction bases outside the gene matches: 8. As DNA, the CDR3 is TGTGCCAGCAGCTTGGCCCCAGCGGGGGGCGGGGAGCAGTACTTC. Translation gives CASSLAPAGGGEQYF.

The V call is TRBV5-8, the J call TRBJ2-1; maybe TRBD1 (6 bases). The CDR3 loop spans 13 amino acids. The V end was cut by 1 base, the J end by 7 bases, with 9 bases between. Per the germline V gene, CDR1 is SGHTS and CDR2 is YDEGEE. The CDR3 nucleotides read TGTGCCAGCAGCTTGAGAGGGGGAAATGAGCAGTTCTTC. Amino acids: CASSLRGGNEQFF.

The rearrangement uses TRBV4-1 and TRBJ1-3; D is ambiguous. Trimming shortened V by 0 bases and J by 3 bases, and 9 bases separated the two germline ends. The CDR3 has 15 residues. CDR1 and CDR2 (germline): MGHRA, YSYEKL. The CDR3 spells CASSQESADGNTIYF. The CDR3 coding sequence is TGCGCCAGCAGCCAAGAGTCCGCAGATGGAAACACCATATATTTT.